What follows are 20 T cell receptor beta chains derived from one specimen sequenced in a study of T cell responses to AZD1222 COVID-19 vaccine. The repertoire was sequenced with immunoSEQ multiplex PCR; TCRdb's copy has only in-frame clones and lacks some. This table holds about 79,000 clones, 90% to 95% found once. The sequencing here drew on peripheral blood, taken on day 0 of MenACWY control vaccination. Every receptor here comes from an adult in good health.

The chain joins TRBV24-1 to TRBJ1-2; D gene ambiguous. Trimming removed 6 bases from V and 9 bases from J, with 10 bases in between. The germline CDR1 and CDR2 sequences are KGHDR and SFDVKD. The CDR3 sequence is 11 residues long. CDR3 DNA: TGTGCCACCAGTAGACTAATCTGCTACACCTTC. Its protein product is CATSRLICYTF.

V gene TRBV7-9 combines with J gene TRBJ2-3; D ambiguous. The CDR3 length is 9 residues. Germline lookup yields CDR1 SEHNR and CDR2 FQNEAQ (reference sequence). V shed 10 bases and J shed 4 bases, with 3 bases lying between them. The CDR3 protein is CATSDTQYF. CDR3 nucleotide sequence: TGTGCCACCTCAGATACGCAGTATTTT.

The rearrangement joins TRBV5-1 to TRBJ2-7, with D perhaps matching TRBD1 (5 bases). Trimming pared 3 bases from V and 3 bases from J, leaving 10 bases between. CDR3 length: 13 amino acids. Germline-derived CDR1 and CDR2 are SGHRS and YFSETQ. CDR3 in DNA: TGCGCCAGCAGCTGGGGCTCGGGCTACGAGCAGTACTTC. It encodes CASSWGSGYEQYF.

This chain links TRBV6-5 with TRBJ1-2; 10 positions match TRBD1. CDR3 length equals 15 residues. Trimming removed 1 base from V and 4 bases from J; junction bases left unmatched: 3. Germline loops: CDR1 MNHEY, CDR2 SVGAGI. The CDR3 region has the DNA TGTGCCAGCAGTTACTTTGGGACAGGGGTCTATGGCTACACCTTC. It codes for CASSYFGTGVYGYTF.

The chain couples TRBV6-2 or TRBV6-3 to TRBJ1-5; D may be TRBD1 (5 bases). CDR1 and CDR2 from the germline V gene are MNHEY and SVGEGT. V dropped 3 bases and J dropped 2 bases, with 11 bases sitting between them. The CDR3 has 15 residues. The CDR3 nucleotides read TGTGCCAGCAGTTATTGGGGGGGTCGCAATCAGCCCCAGCATTTT. Its protein product is CASSYWGGRNQPQHF.

This clone was detected only a few times. The rearrangement joins TRBV12-5 to TRBJ1-5; D not certain. Germline V gives CDR1 LGHNT, CDR2 FRNRAP. There are 14 residues in the CDR3. V lost 1 base, J lost 3 bases, and 7 bases lay in between. The DNA of the CDR3 is TGTGCTAGTGGTTTGGCTAATAACAATCAGCCCCAGCATTTT. This sequence encodes CASGLANNNQPQHF.

The chain is built from TRBV19 and TRBJ1-5; D is ambiguous. The germline V and J ends were trimmed by 3 bases and 3 bases, with 9 bases remaining between them. CDR1 is LNHDA, CDR2 SQIVND, per germline (reference sequence). The length of the CDR3 is 14 residues. CDR3 protein: CASSMTNTNQPQHF. In DNA, the CDR3 is TGTGCCAGTAGTATGACGAATACCAATCAGCCCCAGCATTTT.

This chain links TRBV3-1 (or the pseudogene TRBV3-2) with TRBJ1-6; possibly TRBD1 for D (5 bases). V was cut by 0 bases and J by 17 bases, with 26 bases left in between. This CDR3 is built from 17 residues. The germline V gene encodes CDR1 LGHDT and CDR2 YNNKEL (reference sequence). The CDR3 bases are TGTGCCAGCAGCCAAGACGGTTTGGGGTCCGGGCTGGGACTCTTCCACTTT. Amino acid sequence: CASSQDGLGSGLGLFHF.

V is TRBV19 and J is TRBJ1-5; the match to TRBD1 covers 9 bases. CDR3 length: 14 residues. V dropped 7 bases and J dropped 4; count of bases not matched to a gene: 5. Germline V gene data show CDR1 as LNHDA and CDR2 as SQIVND (reference sequence). The CDR3 DNA is TGTGCCAGTACTCCGACAGGGGGGAATCAGCCCCAGCATTTT. Amino acid sequence: CASTPTGGNQPQHF.

The rearrangement joins TRBV9 to TRBJ2-4; no clear D gene. Per germline, CDR1 SGDLS and CDR2 YYNGEE. The ends were cut back, 3 bases at V and 7 bases at J, with 5 bases in the middle. The CDR3 spans 11 residues. The CDR3 sequence: CASSEGNIQYF. DNA for the CDR3: TGTGCCAGCAGCGAAGGGAACATTCAGTACTTC.

The chain combines TRBV18 with TRBJ2-4; weak D call: TRBD1 (5 bases). The CDR3 length is 16 residues. Germline CDR1 is KGHSH and CDR2 is LQKENI. Trimming shortened V by 6 bases and J by 5 bases, and 20 bases separated the two germline ends. The CDR3 loop reads CASSLYTQLTENIQYF. DNA for the CDR3: TGTGCCAGCTCCCTATACACCCAGCTGACAGAAAACATTCAGTACTTC.

The J gene is TRBJ2-4, the V gene TRBV1; the table assigns TRBD2, which was not confirmed against the DNA. TRBV1 is a recognized pseudogene. There are 13 residues in the CDR3. This CDR3 is CTFFPAVGNIQYF. The CDR3 nucleotides are TGCACCTTCTTCCCCGCGGTAGGAAACATTCAGTACTTC.

This chain connects TRBV14 to TRBJ1-3; no reliable D call. Trimming left V 0 bases short and J 0 bases short, with 9 bases between. The germline V gene has CDR1 SGHDN and CDR2 FVKESK. The CDR3 totals 16 residues. The CDR3 sequence: CASSQDLSFSGNTIYF. CDR3 coding DNA: TGTGCCAGCAGCCAAGATCTGTCATTCTCTGGAAACACCATATATTTT.

The chain joins TRBV5-3 to TRBJ2-1; D is ambiguous. TRBV5-3 is flagged as an ORF with uncertain function. With 6 bases removed from V and 8 bases from J, the gap between germline ends came to 12 bases. This CDR3 has 12 residues. The CDR3 sequence is CARTPFVDEQFF. The CDR3 DNA reads as TGTGCCAGAACCCCCTTTGTCGATGAGCAGTTCTTC.

This chain links TRBV3-1 (or the pseudogene TRBV3-2) with TRBJ2-7, with TRBD2 as a possible D gene (5 bases). The CDR3 length is 15 residues. V gave up 3 bases and J gave up 0 bases, with 12 bases separating them. CDR1 and CDR2 from the germline V gene are LGHDT and YNNKEL (reference sequence). This chain's CDR3 is CASSQTTSHSYEQYF. The CDR3, as DNA: TGTGCCAGCAGCCAGACTACTAGTCACTCCTACGAGCAGTACTTC.

This chain uses TRBV13 with TRBJ1-5; 9 bases align to TRBD1. Trimming cost V 5 bases and J 5 bases; bases outside gene matches: 1. CDR3 length equals 13 residues. The germline CDR1 and CDR2 sequences are PRHDT and FYEKMQ (reference sequence). The CDR3 loop reads CASSRTGDQPQHF. In nucleotides, the CDR3 is TGTGCCAGCAGCCGGACAGGGGATCAGCCCCAGCATTTT.

V gene TRBV5-6 combines with J gene TRBJ1-4, with 9 bases fitting TRBD1. The CDR3 sequence is 15 residues long. Trimming cost V 4 bases and J 8 bases; bases outside gene matches: 9. Germline values: CDR1 SGHDT, CDR2 YYEEEE. The CDR3 DNA reads TGTGCCAGCAGCCAAGGGACAGGGACAAGAGAAAAACTGTTTTTT. It translates to CASSQGTGTREKLFF.

The chain is built from TRBV15 and TRBJ2-1; 11 nucleotides agree with TRBD2. V was clipped by 3 bases and J by 6 bases; unmatched bases: 10. Per the germline V gene, CDR1 is LNHNV and CDR2 is YYDKDF (reference sequence). This CDR3 spans 17 amino acids. The CDR3 bases are TGTGCCACCAGCAGTCCCCCGGGGCTAGCGGGAGGCAATGAGCAGTTCTTC. Translation gives CATSSPPGLAGGNEQFF.

J is TRBJ1-3 and V is TRBV15; 7 nucleotides match TRBD1. The CDR3 is 17 residues long. Germline CDR1 and CDR2: LNHNV and YYDKDF (reference sequence). The J segment lost 3 bases and the V segment lost 2 bases, leaving 10 bases of the junction unmatched. CDR3 protein: CATSRNRQGENGNTIYF. CDR3 nucleotide sequence: TGTGCCACCAGCAGAAACCGACAGGGAGAGAATGGAAACACCATATATTTT.

The chain couples TRBV2 to TRBJ1-6; D is ambiguous. Germline lookup yields CDR1 SNHLY and CDR2 FYNNEI. This CDR3 region has 13 residues. V lost 10 bases to trimming and J lost 7 bases, with 14 bases between them. CDR3 sequence (DNA): TGTGCCACCCAACCGGGGTACAATTCACCCCTCCACTTT. This translates into CATQPGYNSPLHF.